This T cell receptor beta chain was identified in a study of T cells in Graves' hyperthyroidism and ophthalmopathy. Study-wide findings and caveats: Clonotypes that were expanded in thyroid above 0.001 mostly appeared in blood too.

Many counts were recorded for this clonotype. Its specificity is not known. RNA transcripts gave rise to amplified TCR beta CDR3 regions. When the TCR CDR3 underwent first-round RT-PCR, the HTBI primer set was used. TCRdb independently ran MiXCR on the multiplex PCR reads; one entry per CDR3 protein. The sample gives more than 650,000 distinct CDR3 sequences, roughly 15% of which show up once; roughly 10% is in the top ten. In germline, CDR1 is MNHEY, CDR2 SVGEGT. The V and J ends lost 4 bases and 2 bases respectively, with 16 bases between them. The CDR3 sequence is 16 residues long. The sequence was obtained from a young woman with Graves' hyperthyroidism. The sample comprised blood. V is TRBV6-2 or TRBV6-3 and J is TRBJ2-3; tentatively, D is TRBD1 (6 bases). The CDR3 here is CASSWTANLYTDTQYF. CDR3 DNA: TGTGCCAGCAGTTGGACAGCCAACCTTTACACAGATACGCAGTATTTT.